This passage covers 23 T cell receptor beta chains from one sample sequenced in a study of Graves' ophthalmopathy and Graves' hyperthyroidism. Transcripts of RNA were the source for amplifying TCR beta CDR3 regions. A first-round RT-PCR used HTBI primers, followed by a second-round multiplex PCR. Each CDR3 protein is one row after TCRdb ran MiXCR on the multiplex PCR reads. The sample gives hundreds of thousands of distinct CDR3 sequences, around 21% of which show up once; roughly 3% is in the top ten. The sequenced material came from peripheral blood. These receptors all stem from a woman under 30 with stable Graves' hyperthyroidism.

The chain has TRBV25-1 and TRBJ1-1; D gene ambiguous. In germline, CDR1 is MGHDK, CDR2 SYGVNS. The CDR3 consists of 13 residues. Trimming left V 0 bases short and J 5 bases short, with 7 bases between. This chain's CDR3 is CASSEYTETEAFF. The DNA of the CDR3 is TGTGCCAGCAGTGAATATACGGAGACTGAAGCTTTCTTT.

This clonotype was recorded many times. The V and J genes are TRBV5-1 and TRBJ2-7; TRBD2 agrees at 11 bases. Trimming took 0 bases from V and 6 from J; bases not matched to a gene: 5. This CDR3 has 15 amino acids. In germline, CDR1 is SGHRS, CDR2 YFSETQ. In nucleotides, the CDR3 is TGCGCCAGCAGCTTGGAAGTAGCGGGAGGGCCCGAGCAGTACTTC. Protein sequence: CASSLEVAGGPEQYF.

This clonotype was seen ten or more times. The chain employs TRBV20-1 and TRBJ1-2; no firm D call. The V gene lost 2 bases and the J gene lost 5 bases, with 6 bases spanning the gap. The length of the CDR3 is 11 residues. The germline gives CDR1 DFQATT, CDR2 SNEGSKA (reference sequence). The CDR3 region has the DNA TGCAGTGCTAGATTTGATTATGGCTACACCTTC. Amino acids: CSARFDYGYTF.

Regarding this clonotype: A much more abundant neighbour one base away suggests this may be a read error. This likely comes from a read error, as the CDR3 has no conserved phenylalanine or tryptophan at its end. The V and J genes are TRBV2 and TRBJ2-7; D may be TRBD1 or TRBD2 (5 bases each). Trimming took 11 bases from V and 2 from J, leaving 13 bases between them. Germline CDR1 and CDR2: SNHLY and FYNNEI. This CDR3 has 12 amino acids. This CDR3 reads CAGGPAPYEQYY. In DNA form, the CDR3 reads TGTGCCGGGGGTCCCGCCCCCTACGAGCAGTACTAC.

This clonotype came up many times. The rearrangement uses TRBV24-1 and TRBJ2-7, with D unresolved. V was cut by 1 base and J by 2 bases, with 8 bases left in between. The CDR3 is 14 residues long. Germline V gene data show CDR1 as KGHDR and CDR2 as SFDVKD. Here the CDR3 DNA reads TGTGCCACCAGTGATTTTAGGCGGCCCTACGAGCAGTACTTC. This translates into CATSDFRRPYEQYF.

The genes are TRBV9 and TRBJ2-5, with 7 bases that match TRBD2. Losses at the gene ends were 0 bases for V and 2 bases for J; bases not matched to a gene: 4. This CDR3 comprises 15 residues. The germline CDR1 and CDR2 sequences are SGDLS and YYNGEE. The CDR3 bases are TGTGCCAGCAGCGTAGGTTTGGGGGGGCAAGAGACCCAGTACTTC. Its translation: CASSVGLGGQETQYF.

This clonotype has a count of ten or more. The chain is built from TRBV12-5 and TRBJ2-5; 14 bases agree with TRBD2. V lost 5 bases, J lost 4 bases, and 6 bases stayed unmatched. The CDR3 totals 16 residues. Germline V CDR1 and CDR2: LGHNT, FRNRAP. Here the CDR3 reads CASGPHGTSGGETQYF. CDR3 in DNA: TGTGCTAGTGGTCCACACGGGACTAGCGGGGGAGAGACCCAGTACTTC.

Comment on this clonotype: The junction does not match germline at one end; this may be a read error. This chain links TRBV11-2 with TRBJ2-7, with 7 bases lining up with TRBD1. Germline lookup yields CDR1 SGHAT and CDR2 FQNNGV. The CDR3 is 13 residues long. This CDR3 is CASSFGDSYELYF. CDR3 DNA: TGTGCCAGCAGCTTTGGGGACAGCTACGAGCTGTACTTC.

This rearrangement joins TRBV12-3 or TRBV12-4 to TRBJ1-1, with unresolved D. Trimming cost V 0 bases and J 0 bases, with 5 bases left between them. The CDR3 is made up of 14 amino acids. CDR3 DNA: TGTGCCAGCAGTTTAGCACCGATGAACACTGAAGCTTTCTTT. Amino acid sequence: CASSLAPMNTEAFF.

This chain connects TRBV30 to TRBJ2-2, with a possible D match to TRBD1 (5 bases). CDR3 length: 15 residues. Germline loops: CDR1 GTSNPN, CDR2 SVGIG (reference sequence). The V end lost 2 bases, the J end lost 5 bases, and 15 bases lay between the germline ends. The CDR3 DNA sequence: TGTGCCTGGAGTCCGATCCACAAGGGGACCGGGGAGCTGTTTTTT. This codes for CAWSPIHKGTGELFF. Full variable domain (rest looked up from reference TRBV30 and TRBJ2-2): SQTIHQWPATLVQPVGSPLSLECTVEGTSNPNLYWYRQAAGRGLQLLFYSVGIGQISSEVPQNLSASRPQDRQFILSSKKLLLSDSGFYLCAWSPIHKGTGELFFGEGSRLTVL.

This clonotype was observed at least ten times. The J gene is TRBJ2-7, the V gene TRBV6-5, with 7 bases aligning to TRBD1. In germline, CDR1 is MNHEY, CDR2 SVGAGI. This CDR3 has 11 residues. Trimming removed 5 bases from V and 6 bases from J; junction bases left unmatched: 1. The CDR3 loop is CASSRGPEQYF. CDR3 coding DNA: TGTGCCAGCAGTAGGGGGCCCGAGCAGTACTTC.

Many counts were recorded for this clonotype. The rearrangement links TRBV7-2 to TRBJ1-1; no firm D call. Germline values: CDR1 SGHTA, CDR2 FQGNSA. The V gene lost 0 bases and the J gene lost 1 base, with 12 bases spanning the gap. The CDR3 length is 16 residues. In DNA form, the CDR3 reads TGTGCCAGCAGCTTAGCGCTCGGGGAATGGAACACTGAAGCTTTCTTT. The encoded protein is CASSLALGEWNTEAFF.

Only a few counts were recorded for this clonotype. The chain has TRBV18 and TRBJ2-7; D call uncertain. CDR3 length equals 14 residues. Between the trimmed V and J ends, which lost 3 bases and 4 bases, there was a span of 13 bases. CDR1 and CDR2 from the germline V gene are KGHSH and LQKENI. CDR3: CASSPASALYEQYF. The CDR3 DNA reads TGTGCCAGCTCACCCGCCTCGGCCTTATACGAGCAGTACTTC. The full variable domain, its missing parts supplied by reference TRBV18 and TRBJ2-7, is NAGVMQNPRHLVRRRGQEARLRCSPMKGHSHVYWYRQLPEEGLKFMVYLQKENIIDESGMPKERFSAEFPKEGPSILRIQQVVRGDSAAYFCASSPASALYEQYFGPGTRLTVT.

The sample holds many counts of this clonotype. This chain uses TRBV15 with TRBJ1-5; D not resolved. Trimming left V 1 base short and J 8 bases short, with 9 bases between. Germline CDR1 reads LNHNV; CDR2 reads YYDKDF (reference sequence). CDR3 length: 13 amino acids. The CDR3 protein is CATSRGDLEPQHF. CDR3 coding DNA: TGTGCCACCAGCAGAGGTGATCTCGAGCCCCAGCATTTT. Using reference TRBV15 and TRBJ1-5 for the parts outside the CDR3, the full variable domain is DAMVIQNPRYQVTQFGKPVTLSCSQTLNHNVMYWYQQKSSQAPKLLFHYYDKDFNNEADTPDNFQSRRPNTSFCFLDIRSPGLGDTAMYLCATSRGDLEPQHFGDGTRLSIL.

This clonotype was detected only a few times. Here the CDR3 reads CSARTGPLPIQYF. Written as DNA, the CDR3 is TGCAGCGCCAGGACGGGCCCCCTCCCCATCCAGTACTTC. The J gene is TRBJ2-7, the V gene TRBV29-1; D ambiguous. The V and J ends lost 7 bases and 10 bases respectively, with 23 bases between them. Germline values: CDR1 SQVTM, CDR2 ANQGSEA. The CDR3 is 13 amino acids.

This clonotype was seen ten or more times. This chain's CDR3 is CASSPSDSGWNTGELFF. The CDR3 nucleotides are TGTGCCAGCAGCCCCAGTGATTCGGGGTGGAACACCGGGGAGCTGTTTTTT. This chain uses TRBV6-4 with TRBJ2-2, with D maybe TRBD2 (5 bases). Germline V gene lookup returns CDR1 MRHNA and CDR2 SNTAGT. The CDR3 runs to 17 residues. The V end was cut by 6 bases, the J end by 1 base, with 18 bases between.

The sample holds many counts of this clonotype. This chain connects TRBV7-2 to TRBJ2-7; 8 positions match TRBD1. Germline V gene sequence: CDR1 SGHTA, CDR2 FQGNSA. This CDR3 contains 14 residues. The trim removed 1 base at V and 5 bases at J, leaving 4 bases unmatched. The CDR3 here is CASSLGRTGNEQYF. The CDR3 DNA sequence: TGTGCCAGCAGCTTAGGTAGGACAGGGAACGAGCAGTACTTC.

V is TRBV12-5 and J is TRBJ2-7; a possible D gene is TRBD2 (5 bases). Germline values: CDR1 LGHNT, CDR2 FRNRAP. V lost 4 bases to trimming and J lost 2 bases, with 15 bases between them. The CDR3 sequence is 15 residues long. CDR3 amino acids: CASGSPSLPAYEQYF. CDR3 nucleotides: TGTGCTAGTGGTTCCCCTAGCTTGCCGGCCTACGAGCAGTACTTC.

This clonotype was counted ten times or more. The chain carries TRBV6-2 or TRBV6-3 and TRBJ1-3; tentative D call: TRBD1 (5 bases). Trimming cost V 6 bases and J 7 bases, with 13 bases left between them. Looked up from germline, CDR1 is MNHEY and CDR2 is SVGEGT. The CDR3 contains 13 residues. The CDR3 spells CASSDGASNTIYF. The CDR3 DNA reads TGTGCCAGCAGCGACGGGGCCTCCAACACCATATATTTT.

At least ten counts were recorded for this clonotype. This chain links TRBV13 with TRBJ1-6; D remains ambiguous. Germline V gene data show CDR1 as PRHDT and CDR2 as FYEKMQ (reference sequence). This CDR3 is built from 12 residues. Trimming stripped 8 bases from V and 6 bases from J, with 8 bases between. DNA for the CDR3: TGTGCCAGCGGACGCATTAATTCACCCCTCCACTTT. This encodes CASGRINSPLHF. Supplemented by reference TRBV13 and TRBJ1-6, the full variable domain reads AAGVIQSPRHLIKEKRETATLKCYPIPRHDTVYWYQQGPGQDPQFLISFYEKMQSDKGSIPDRFSAQQFSDYHSELNMSSLELGDSALYFCASGRINSPLHFGNGTRLTVT.

V and J are TRBV5-1 and TRBJ2-7; D may be TRBD1 (5 bases). The CDR3 contains 15 residues. Trimming took off 0 bases at V and 0 bases at J, with 10 bases between the two ends. The germline CDR1 and CDR2 sequences are SGHRS and YFSETQ. In DNA, the CDR3 is TGCGCCAGCAGCTTGGCAGCAGGGAACTCCTACGAGCAGTACTTC. Its protein product is CASSLAAGNSYEQYF.

This clonotype appeared many times. The V call is TRBV7-2, the J call TRBJ2-2; tentatively, D is TRBD1 (6 bases). Germline V CDR1 and CDR2: SGHTA, FQGNSA. V was trimmed by 5 bases and J by 1 base, leaving 14 bases between them. CDR3 size: 16 residues. CDR3 DNA: TGTGCCAGCAGCCCGGACAGTAACCAGAACACCGGGGAGCTGTTTTTT. This codes for CASSPDSNQNTGELFF. Based on the CDR3 plus reference TRBV7-2 and TRBJ2-2, the full variable domain is GAGVSQSPSNKVTEKGKDVELRCDPISGHTALYWYRQSLGQGLEFLIYFQGNSAPDKSGLPSDRFSAERTGGSVSTLTIQRTQQEDSAVYLCASSPDSNQNTGELFFGEGSRLTVL.

This clonotype occurred many times. This chain connects TRBV30 to TRBJ1-2, with 8 bases identical to TRBD1. J lost 5 bases, V lost 3 bases, and 5 bases had no gene match. The CDR3 is 13 residues long. Germline CDR1 GTSNPN, CDR2 SVGIG (reference sequence). CDR3 DNA: TGTGCCTGGAGCACAGGGGGAGGTTATGGCTACACCTTC. Translation gives CAWSTGGGYGYTF.